This TCR beta chain originates from a study of CD8+CD57+ T cells in acquired aplastic anemia. Looked up from germline, CDR1 is ENHRY and CDR2 is SYGVKD. The CDR3 is 14 residues long. Investigators profiled TCR beta VDJ and CDR3 from genomic DNA template. MiXCR, applied by TCRdb to the reads, yields one record per CDR3 protein. The data hold over 150,000 distinct CDR3 sequences, with roughly 54% observed a single time. About this clonotype: The junction and the germline gene differ at one end; a read error may be behind it.

Sequencing involved patients with CD8+CD57+ cell expansion previously shown by flow cytometry. Blood sampling was performed on the patients, and none of them had received therapy by then. The V gene is TRBV10-3, the J gene TRBJ1-2, with 7 nucleotides matching TRBD1. The sequence was obtained from a human donor with aplastic anemia. Source material: sorted CD4+, CD8+, or CD8+CD57+ T cells (not recorded which) from PBMCs. CDR3 region: CASSVEGANYGYTF. The CDR3 DNA follows: TGTGCCAGCAGTGTGGAGGGGGCGAACTATGGCTACACCTTC.